The 8 T cell receptor beta chains in this list originate from one sample, sequenced in a study of blood T cell repertoires in COVID-19. Data came from immunoSEQ multiplex PCR; TCRdb stores just in-frame clones and leaves some out. The sample records about 320,000 clones, about 88% being singletons. Sequences were obtained from PBMCs or T cells enriched from blood (not recorded which). The receptor set was obtained from a man in his fifties or sixties who had recovered from COVID-19.

The J gene is TRBJ2-3, the V gene TRBV7-9; 12 nucleotides agree with TRBD2. Germline assignment: CDR1 SEHNR and CDR2 FQNEAQ (reference sequence). This CDR3 spans 15 amino acids. The J segment lost 4 bases and the V segment lost 3 bases, leaving 2 bases of the junction unmatched. CDR3 nucleotide sequence: TGTGCCAGCAGCTTGTCTAGCGGGAGGGCAGATACGCAGTATTTT. It yields the protein CASSLSSGRADTQYF.

This rearrangement joins TRBV18 to TRBJ1-2; TRBD1 aligns across 7 bases. V lost 6 bases and J lost 7; bases outside the gene matches: 11. Germline values: CDR1 KGHSH, CDR2 LQKENI. This CDR3 is 14 amino acids long. The CDR3 loop reads CASSYDRAAGGYTF. The CDR3 DNA is TGTGCCAGCTCGTACGACAGGGCGGCAGGTGGCTACACCTTC.

J is TRBJ2-1 and V is TRBV12-5, with 10 bases identical to TRBD1. Germline V CDR1 and CDR2: LGHNT, FRNRAP. CDR3 length equals 16 residues. The trim removed 1 base at V and 6 bases at J, leaving 6 bases unmatched. CDR3 coding DNA: TGTGCTAGTGGTTTGGCCGGGACAGGGGCTAGCAATGAGCAGTTCTTC. Protein: CASGLAGTGASNEQFF.

This chain links TRBV3-1 (or the pseudogene TRBV3-2) with TRBJ1-2; weak D call: TRBD1 (5 bases). Germline V gene lookup returns CDR1 LGHDT and CDR2 YNNKEL (reference sequence). CDR3 length: 14 residues. Trimming shortened V by 4 bases and J by 2 bases, and 11 bases separated the two germline ends. The CDR3 sequence: CASSRSGSNYGYTF. CDR3 DNA sequence: TGTGCCAGCAGCCGATCAGGGTCCAACTATGGCTACACCTTC.

The V and J genes are TRBV5-4 and TRBJ1-4; D not certain. Germline CDR1 is SGHNT and CDR2 is YYREEE (reference sequence). The CDR3 has 16 residues. V lost 2 bases, J lost 0 bases, and 11 bases lay in between. CDR3 sequence reads: CASSFRGAATNEKLFF. The CDR3 bases are TGTGCCAGCAGCTTTAGAGGAGCTGCAACTAATGAAAAACTGTTTTTT.

This chain links TRBV6-5 with TRBJ1-5, with TRBD1 matching 8 bases. V trimming: 2 bases; J trimming: 11 bases; junction bases outside the gene matches: 11. CDR1 and CDR2 from the germline V gene are MNHEY and SVGAGI. The CDR3 length is 15 residues. The CDR3 sequence is CASSYDGTGGTSQHF. As DNA, the CDR3 is TGTGCCAGCAGTTACGACGGGACAGGTGGTACGTCCCAGCATTTT.

The chain links TRBV7-5 to TRBJ1-6; the D call TRBD1 from the table was never checked on the DNA. TRBV7-5 is labeled a pseudogene. The CDR3 sequence is 15 residues long. This CDR3 reads CARSLGDRGFSPLHF. CDR3 in DNA: TGTGCCAGAAGCTTAGGGGACAGGGGTTTCTCACCCCTCCACTTT.

Concerning this clone: This may come from a read error, since a much larger clone is one base off. This chain joins TRBV6-5 and TRBJ2-7; 11 bases match TRBD1. CDR3 length equals 14 residues. The ends lost 4 bases at V and 3 bases at J; junction bases unmatched: 2. From germline, CDR1 is MNHEY and CDR2 SVGAGI. Here the CDR3 DNA reads TGTGCCAGCAGTTTCGGGACAGGGGGCTACGAGCAGTACTTC. It yields the protein CASSFGTGGYEQYF.